This TCR beta chain was recovered during a study of shared clonotypes between healthy human individuals. V was cut by 5 bases and J by 8 bases, with 9 bases left in between. Germline V gene lookup returns CDR1 SGHAT and CDR2 FQNNGV. CDR3 length: 12 residues. This clone has just a few counts. Its antigen is unknown. Study-level findings and limits: The authors sampled blood alone, and tissue repertoires likely differ. Estimated richness values were generally larger in naive subsets than in memory subsets.

Original processing notes: Filtering differed for immunoSEQ, which gave only junction sequences without quality scores. TCRdb keeps only in-frame clones here, not all; method: immunoSEQ multiplex PCR. Clone size and the V and J calls come from that table; the DNA yielded D and trimming. The sample consists of hundreds of thousands of clones, more than 60% of them appearing once. Splitting of CD4+ cells produced CD45RA+ naive and CD45RA-negative memory subsets. The chain employs TRBV11-2 and TRBJ2-2; D remains ambiguous. The TCR was taken from a man aged 25-45 years in good health. Specimen: memory CD4+ T cells sorted from blood. Documented subset: CD45RA-negative fraction. In DNA form, the CDR3 reads TGTGCCAGCAGCATGGTTGCTGGGGAGCTGTTTTTT. Amino acids: CASSMVAGELFF.